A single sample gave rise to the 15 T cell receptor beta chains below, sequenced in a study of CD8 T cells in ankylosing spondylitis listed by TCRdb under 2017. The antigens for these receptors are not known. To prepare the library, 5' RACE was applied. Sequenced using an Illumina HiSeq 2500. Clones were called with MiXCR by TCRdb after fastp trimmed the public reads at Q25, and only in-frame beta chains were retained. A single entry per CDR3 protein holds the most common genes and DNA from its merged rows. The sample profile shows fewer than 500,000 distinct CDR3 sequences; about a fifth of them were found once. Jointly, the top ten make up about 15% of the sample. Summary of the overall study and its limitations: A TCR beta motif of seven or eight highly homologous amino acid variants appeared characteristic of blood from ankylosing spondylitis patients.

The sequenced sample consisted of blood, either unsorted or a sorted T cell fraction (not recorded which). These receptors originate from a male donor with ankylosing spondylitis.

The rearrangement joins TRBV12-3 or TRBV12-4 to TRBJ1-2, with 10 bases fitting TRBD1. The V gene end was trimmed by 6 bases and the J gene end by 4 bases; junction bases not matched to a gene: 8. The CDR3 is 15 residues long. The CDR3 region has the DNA TGTGCCAGCAGCCTAGGGTGGACAGGGGGCTATGGCTACACCTTC. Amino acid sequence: CASSLGWTGGYGYTF.

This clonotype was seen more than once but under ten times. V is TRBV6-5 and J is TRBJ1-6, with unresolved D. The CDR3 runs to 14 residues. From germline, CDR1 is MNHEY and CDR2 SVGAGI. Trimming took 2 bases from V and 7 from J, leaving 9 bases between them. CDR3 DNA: TGTGCCAGCAGTTACCCGGGTACGAATTCACCCCTCCACTTT. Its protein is CASSYPGTNSPLHF.

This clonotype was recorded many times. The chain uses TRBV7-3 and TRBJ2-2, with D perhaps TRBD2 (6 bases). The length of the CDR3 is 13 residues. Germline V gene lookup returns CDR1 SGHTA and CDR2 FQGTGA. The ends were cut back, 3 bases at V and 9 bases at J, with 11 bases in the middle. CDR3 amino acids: CASSFAGSRELFF. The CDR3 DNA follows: TGTGCCAGCAGCTTTGCGGGATCCAGGGAGCTGTTTTTT.

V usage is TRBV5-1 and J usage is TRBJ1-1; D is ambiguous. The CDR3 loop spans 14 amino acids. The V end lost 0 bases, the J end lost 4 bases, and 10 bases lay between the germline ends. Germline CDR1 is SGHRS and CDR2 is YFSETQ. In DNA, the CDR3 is TGCGCCAGCAGCTTGGGGGGTTTTATCACTGAAGCTTTCTTT. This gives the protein CASSLGGFITEAFF.

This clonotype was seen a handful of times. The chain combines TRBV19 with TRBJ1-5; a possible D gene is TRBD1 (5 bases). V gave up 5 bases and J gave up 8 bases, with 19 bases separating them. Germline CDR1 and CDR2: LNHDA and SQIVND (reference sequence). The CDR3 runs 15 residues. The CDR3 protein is CASSPLGTLNEPQHF. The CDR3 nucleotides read TGTGCCAGTAGTCCCCTGGGGACCCTGAATGAGCCCCAGCATTTT.

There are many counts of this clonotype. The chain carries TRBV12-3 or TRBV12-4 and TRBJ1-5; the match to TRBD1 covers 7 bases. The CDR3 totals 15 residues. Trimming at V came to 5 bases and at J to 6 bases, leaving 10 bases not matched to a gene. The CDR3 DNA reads TGTGCCAGCAGTCCAGGGGGACAGCCGGGTCAGCCCCAGCATTTT. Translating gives CASSPGGQPGQPQHF.

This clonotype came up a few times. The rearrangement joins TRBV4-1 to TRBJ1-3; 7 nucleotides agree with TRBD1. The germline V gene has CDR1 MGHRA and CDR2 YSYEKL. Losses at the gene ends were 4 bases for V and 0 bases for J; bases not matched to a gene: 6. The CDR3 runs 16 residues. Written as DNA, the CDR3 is TGCGCCAGCAGCCGCGGGACAGCGCGCTCTGGAAACACCATATATTTT. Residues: CASSRGTARSGNTIYF.

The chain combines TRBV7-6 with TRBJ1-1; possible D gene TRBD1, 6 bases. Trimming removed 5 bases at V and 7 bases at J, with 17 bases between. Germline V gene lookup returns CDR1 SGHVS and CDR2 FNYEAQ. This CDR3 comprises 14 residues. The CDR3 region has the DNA TGTGCCAGCAGCCAAGGGGGGAGACGGAATGAAGCTTTCTTT. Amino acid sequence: CASSQGGRRNEAFF.

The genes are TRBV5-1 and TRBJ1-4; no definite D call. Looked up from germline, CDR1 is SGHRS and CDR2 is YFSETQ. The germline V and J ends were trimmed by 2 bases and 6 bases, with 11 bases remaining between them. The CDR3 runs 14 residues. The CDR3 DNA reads TGCGCCAGCAGCTTAGGAGGGCCTGATGAAAAACTGTTTTTT. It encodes CASSLGGPDEKLFF. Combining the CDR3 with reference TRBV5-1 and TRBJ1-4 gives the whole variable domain KAGVTQTPRYLIKTRGQQVTLSCSPISGHRSVSWYQQTPGQGLQFLFEYFSETQRNKGNFPGRFSGRQFSNSRSEMNVSTLELGDSALYLCASSLGGPDEKLFFGSGTQLSVL.

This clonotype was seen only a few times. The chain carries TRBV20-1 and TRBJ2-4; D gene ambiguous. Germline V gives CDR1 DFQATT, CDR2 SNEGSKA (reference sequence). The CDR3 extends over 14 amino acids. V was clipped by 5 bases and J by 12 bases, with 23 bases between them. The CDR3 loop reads CSALGPKGLDSQYF. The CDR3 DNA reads TGCAGTGCTCTCGGACCGAAGGGTTTAGACTCTCAGTACTTC.

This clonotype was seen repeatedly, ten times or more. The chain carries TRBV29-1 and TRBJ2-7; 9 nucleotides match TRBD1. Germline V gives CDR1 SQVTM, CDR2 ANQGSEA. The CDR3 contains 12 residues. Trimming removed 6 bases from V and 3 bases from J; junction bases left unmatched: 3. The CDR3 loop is CSVRTGVYEQYF. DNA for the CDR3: TGCAGCGTCCGGACAGGGGTCTACGAGCAGTACTTC.

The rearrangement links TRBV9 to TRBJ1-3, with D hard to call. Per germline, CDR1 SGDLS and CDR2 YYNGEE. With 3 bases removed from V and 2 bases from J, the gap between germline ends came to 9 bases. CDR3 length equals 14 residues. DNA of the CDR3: TGTGCCAGCAGCGCCGACGTAGCTGGAAACACCATATATTTT. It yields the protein CASSADVAGNTIYF.

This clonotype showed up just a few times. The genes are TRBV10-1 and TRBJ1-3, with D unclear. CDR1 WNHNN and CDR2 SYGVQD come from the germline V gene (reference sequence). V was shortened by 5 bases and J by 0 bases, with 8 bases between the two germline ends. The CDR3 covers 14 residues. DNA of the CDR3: TGCGCCAGCAGTCCCGGGAACTCTGGAAACACCATATATTTT. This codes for CASSPGNSGNTIYF.

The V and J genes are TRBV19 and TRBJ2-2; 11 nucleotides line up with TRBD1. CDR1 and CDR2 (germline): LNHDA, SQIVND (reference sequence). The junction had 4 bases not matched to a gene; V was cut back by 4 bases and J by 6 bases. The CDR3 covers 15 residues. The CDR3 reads CASSTGTGGAGELFF. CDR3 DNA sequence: TGTGCCAGTAGTACAGGGACAGGGGGGGCCGGGGAGCTGTTTTTT.

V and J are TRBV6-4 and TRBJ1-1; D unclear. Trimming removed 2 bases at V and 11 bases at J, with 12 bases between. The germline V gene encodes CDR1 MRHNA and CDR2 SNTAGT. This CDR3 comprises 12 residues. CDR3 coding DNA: TGTGCCAGCAGTGACGAGGCAGAGCGGGCTTTCTTT. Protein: CASSDEAERAFF.